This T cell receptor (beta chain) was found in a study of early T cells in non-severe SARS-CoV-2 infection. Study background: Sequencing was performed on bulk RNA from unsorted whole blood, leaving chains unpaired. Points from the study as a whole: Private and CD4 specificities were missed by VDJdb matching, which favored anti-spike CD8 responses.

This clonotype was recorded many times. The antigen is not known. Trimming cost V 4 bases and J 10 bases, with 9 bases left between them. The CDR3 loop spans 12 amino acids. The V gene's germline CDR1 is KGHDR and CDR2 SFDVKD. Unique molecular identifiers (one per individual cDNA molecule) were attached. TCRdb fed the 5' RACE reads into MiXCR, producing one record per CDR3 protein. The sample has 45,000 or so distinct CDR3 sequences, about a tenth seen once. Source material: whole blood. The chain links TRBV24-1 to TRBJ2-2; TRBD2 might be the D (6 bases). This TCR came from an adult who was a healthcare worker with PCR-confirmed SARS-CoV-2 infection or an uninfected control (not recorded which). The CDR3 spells CATSEAGPELFF. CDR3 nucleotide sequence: TGTGCCACCAGTGAAGCGGGCCCGGAGCTGTTTTTT.